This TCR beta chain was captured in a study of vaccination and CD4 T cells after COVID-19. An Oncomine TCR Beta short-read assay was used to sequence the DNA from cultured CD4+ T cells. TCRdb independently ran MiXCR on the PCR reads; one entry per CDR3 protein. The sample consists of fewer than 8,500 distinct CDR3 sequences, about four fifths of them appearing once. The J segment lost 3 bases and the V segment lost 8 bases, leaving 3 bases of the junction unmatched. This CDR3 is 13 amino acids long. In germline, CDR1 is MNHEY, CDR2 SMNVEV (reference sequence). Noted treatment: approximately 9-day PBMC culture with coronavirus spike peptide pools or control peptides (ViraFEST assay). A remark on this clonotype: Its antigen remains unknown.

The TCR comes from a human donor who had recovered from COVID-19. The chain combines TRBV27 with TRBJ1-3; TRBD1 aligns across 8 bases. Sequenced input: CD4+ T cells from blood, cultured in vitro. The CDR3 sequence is CASGQGYGNTIYF. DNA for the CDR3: TGTGCCAGCGGACAGGGTTATGGAAACACCATATATTTT.